This TCR beta chain originates from a study of tumor-infiltrating lymphocytes in primary liver carcinoma. Whole-study context: Patients diagnosed with primary liver carcinoma received treatment through surgical resection. These were node-negative, non-metastatic T1-T3 tumors of roughly 4 to 10 cm.

Between the trimmed V and J ends, which lost 4 bases and 8 bases, there was a span of 23 bases. The CDR3 runs 16 residues. Germline V gene sequence: CDR1 ENHRY, CDR2 SYGVKD. Regarding the study as a whole: Tumors had a significantly higher top-250-clone fraction than blood (p = 0.039).

On this clonotype: Its matching antigen is unknown.

The input was 450 to 550 ng total RNA; TCR beta cDNA was made from it with a constant-region primer. Libraries covering TCR beta were generated through three nested multiplex PCR rounds (using a slightly modified ARM-PCR). PCR rounds one and two used TRBV1-TRBV30 forward primers with a C-beta reverse primer for about 9 cycles each. TCRdb processed the multiplex PCR reads anew with MiXCR; each CDR3 protein has one entry. The table records some 320,000 distinct CDR3 sequences, over 55% of them present only once. Germline DNA was also extracted, and blood RNA was taken from unsorted whole blood. Sequencing input: peripheral blood. The sequence was collected from a man in his forties with primary liver carcinoma and hepatitis B virus infection. The rearrangement links TRBV10-3 to TRBJ2-5; D possibly matches TRBD1 or TRBD2 (5 bases each). The CDR3 sequence is CAISGGTGGRRKTQYF. The CDR3 DNA sequence: TGTGCCATCAGTGGGGGTACTGGGGGAAGGAGAAAAACCCAGTACTTC.